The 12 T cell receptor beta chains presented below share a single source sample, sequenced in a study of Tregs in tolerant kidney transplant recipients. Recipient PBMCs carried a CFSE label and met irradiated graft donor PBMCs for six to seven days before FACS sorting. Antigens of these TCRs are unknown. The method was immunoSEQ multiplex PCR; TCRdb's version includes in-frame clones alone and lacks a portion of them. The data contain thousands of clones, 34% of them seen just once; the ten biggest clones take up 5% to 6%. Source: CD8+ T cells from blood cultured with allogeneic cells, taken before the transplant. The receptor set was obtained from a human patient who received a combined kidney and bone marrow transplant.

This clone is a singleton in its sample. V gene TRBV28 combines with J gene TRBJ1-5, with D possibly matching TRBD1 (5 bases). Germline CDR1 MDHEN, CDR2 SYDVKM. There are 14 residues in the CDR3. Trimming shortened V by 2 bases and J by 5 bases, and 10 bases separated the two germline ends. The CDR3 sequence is CASSLVWGDQPQHF. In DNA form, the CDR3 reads TGTGCCAGCAGTTTAGTGTGGGGCGATCAGCCCCAGCATTTT.

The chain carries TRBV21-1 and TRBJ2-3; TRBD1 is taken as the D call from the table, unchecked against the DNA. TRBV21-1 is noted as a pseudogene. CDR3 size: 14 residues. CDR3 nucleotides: TGTGCCAGCTACCAGGGGCCTAGCACAGATACGCAGTATTTT. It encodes CASYQGPSTDTQYF.

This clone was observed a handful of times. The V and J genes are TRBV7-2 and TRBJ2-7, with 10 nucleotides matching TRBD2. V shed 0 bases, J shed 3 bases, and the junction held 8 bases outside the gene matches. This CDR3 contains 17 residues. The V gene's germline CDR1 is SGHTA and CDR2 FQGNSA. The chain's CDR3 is CASSLAPGLAVYYEQYF. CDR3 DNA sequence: TGTGCCAGCAGCTTAGCCCCCGGACTAGCGGTCTACTACGAGCAGTACTTC.

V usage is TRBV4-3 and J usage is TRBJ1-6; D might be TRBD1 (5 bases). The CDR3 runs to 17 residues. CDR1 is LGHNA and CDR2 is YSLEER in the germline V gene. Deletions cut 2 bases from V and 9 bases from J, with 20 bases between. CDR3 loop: CASSQKVGSGYGSPLHF. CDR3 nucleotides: TGCGCCAGCAGCCAAAAAGTCGGATCAGGGTACGGTTCACCCCTCCACTTT.

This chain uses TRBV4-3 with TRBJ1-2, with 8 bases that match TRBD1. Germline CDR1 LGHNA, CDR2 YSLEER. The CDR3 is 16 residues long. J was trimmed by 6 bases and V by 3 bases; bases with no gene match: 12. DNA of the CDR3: TGCGCCAGCAGCCAGAGAGTGGCAGGGGGCGACGATGGCTACACCTTC. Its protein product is CASSQRVAGGDDGYTF.

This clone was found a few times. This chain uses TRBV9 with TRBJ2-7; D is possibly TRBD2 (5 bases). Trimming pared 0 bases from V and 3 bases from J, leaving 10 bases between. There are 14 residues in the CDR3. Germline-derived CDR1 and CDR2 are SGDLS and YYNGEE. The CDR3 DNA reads TGTGCCAGCAGCGTAGTGGGAGATAGCTACGAGCAGTACTTC. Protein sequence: CASSVVGDSYEQYF.

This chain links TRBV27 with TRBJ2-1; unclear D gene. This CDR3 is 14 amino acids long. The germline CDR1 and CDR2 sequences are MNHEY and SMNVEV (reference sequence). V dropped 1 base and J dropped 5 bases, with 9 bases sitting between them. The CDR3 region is CASSLLGLNNEQFF. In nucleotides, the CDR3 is TGTGCCAGCAGTTTATTGGGCCTCAACAATGAGCAGTTCTTC.

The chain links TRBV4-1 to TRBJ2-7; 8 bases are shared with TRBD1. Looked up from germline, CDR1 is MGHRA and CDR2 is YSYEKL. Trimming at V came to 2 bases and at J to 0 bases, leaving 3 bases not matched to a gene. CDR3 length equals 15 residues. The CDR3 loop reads CASSQQGQASYEQYF. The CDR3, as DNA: TGCGCCAGCAGCCAACAGGGACAGGCCTCCTACGAGCAGTACTTC.

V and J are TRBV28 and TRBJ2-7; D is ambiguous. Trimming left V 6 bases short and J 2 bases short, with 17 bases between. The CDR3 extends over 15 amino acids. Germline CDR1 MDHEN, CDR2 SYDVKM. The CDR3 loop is CASRQEKNIPYEQYF. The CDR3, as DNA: TGTGCCAGCAGGCAGGAAAAAAATATACCCTACGAGCAGTACTTC. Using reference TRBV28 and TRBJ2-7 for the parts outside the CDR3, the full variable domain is DVKVTQSSRYLVKRTGEKVFLECVQDMDHENMFWYRQDPGLGLRLIYFSYDVKMKEKGDIPEGYSVSREKKERFSLILESASTNQTSMYLCASRQEKNIPYEQYFGPGTRLTVT.

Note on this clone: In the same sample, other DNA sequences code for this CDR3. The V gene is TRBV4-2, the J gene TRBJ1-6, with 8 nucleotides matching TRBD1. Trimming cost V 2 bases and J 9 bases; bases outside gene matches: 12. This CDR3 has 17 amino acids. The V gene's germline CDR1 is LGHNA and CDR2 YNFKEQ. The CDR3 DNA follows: TGTGCCAGCAGCCAACAAGACAGGGGTCTCTCTATTTCACCCCTCCACTTT. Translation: CASSQQDRGLSISPLHF.

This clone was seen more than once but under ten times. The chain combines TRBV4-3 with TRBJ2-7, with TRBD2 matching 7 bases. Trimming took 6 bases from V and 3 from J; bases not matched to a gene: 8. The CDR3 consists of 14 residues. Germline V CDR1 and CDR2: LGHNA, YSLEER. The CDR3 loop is CASRDHGGSYEQYF. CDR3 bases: TGCGCCAGCAGGGACCACGGGGGGAGCTACGAGCAGTACTTC.

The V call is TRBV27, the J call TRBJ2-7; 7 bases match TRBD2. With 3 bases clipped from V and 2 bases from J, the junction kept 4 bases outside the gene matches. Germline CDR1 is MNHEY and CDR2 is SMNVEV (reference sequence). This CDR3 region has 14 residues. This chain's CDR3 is CASSFGLGTYEQYF. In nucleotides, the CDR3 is TGTGCCAGCAGTTTTGGACTAGGTACCTACGAGCAGTACTTC.